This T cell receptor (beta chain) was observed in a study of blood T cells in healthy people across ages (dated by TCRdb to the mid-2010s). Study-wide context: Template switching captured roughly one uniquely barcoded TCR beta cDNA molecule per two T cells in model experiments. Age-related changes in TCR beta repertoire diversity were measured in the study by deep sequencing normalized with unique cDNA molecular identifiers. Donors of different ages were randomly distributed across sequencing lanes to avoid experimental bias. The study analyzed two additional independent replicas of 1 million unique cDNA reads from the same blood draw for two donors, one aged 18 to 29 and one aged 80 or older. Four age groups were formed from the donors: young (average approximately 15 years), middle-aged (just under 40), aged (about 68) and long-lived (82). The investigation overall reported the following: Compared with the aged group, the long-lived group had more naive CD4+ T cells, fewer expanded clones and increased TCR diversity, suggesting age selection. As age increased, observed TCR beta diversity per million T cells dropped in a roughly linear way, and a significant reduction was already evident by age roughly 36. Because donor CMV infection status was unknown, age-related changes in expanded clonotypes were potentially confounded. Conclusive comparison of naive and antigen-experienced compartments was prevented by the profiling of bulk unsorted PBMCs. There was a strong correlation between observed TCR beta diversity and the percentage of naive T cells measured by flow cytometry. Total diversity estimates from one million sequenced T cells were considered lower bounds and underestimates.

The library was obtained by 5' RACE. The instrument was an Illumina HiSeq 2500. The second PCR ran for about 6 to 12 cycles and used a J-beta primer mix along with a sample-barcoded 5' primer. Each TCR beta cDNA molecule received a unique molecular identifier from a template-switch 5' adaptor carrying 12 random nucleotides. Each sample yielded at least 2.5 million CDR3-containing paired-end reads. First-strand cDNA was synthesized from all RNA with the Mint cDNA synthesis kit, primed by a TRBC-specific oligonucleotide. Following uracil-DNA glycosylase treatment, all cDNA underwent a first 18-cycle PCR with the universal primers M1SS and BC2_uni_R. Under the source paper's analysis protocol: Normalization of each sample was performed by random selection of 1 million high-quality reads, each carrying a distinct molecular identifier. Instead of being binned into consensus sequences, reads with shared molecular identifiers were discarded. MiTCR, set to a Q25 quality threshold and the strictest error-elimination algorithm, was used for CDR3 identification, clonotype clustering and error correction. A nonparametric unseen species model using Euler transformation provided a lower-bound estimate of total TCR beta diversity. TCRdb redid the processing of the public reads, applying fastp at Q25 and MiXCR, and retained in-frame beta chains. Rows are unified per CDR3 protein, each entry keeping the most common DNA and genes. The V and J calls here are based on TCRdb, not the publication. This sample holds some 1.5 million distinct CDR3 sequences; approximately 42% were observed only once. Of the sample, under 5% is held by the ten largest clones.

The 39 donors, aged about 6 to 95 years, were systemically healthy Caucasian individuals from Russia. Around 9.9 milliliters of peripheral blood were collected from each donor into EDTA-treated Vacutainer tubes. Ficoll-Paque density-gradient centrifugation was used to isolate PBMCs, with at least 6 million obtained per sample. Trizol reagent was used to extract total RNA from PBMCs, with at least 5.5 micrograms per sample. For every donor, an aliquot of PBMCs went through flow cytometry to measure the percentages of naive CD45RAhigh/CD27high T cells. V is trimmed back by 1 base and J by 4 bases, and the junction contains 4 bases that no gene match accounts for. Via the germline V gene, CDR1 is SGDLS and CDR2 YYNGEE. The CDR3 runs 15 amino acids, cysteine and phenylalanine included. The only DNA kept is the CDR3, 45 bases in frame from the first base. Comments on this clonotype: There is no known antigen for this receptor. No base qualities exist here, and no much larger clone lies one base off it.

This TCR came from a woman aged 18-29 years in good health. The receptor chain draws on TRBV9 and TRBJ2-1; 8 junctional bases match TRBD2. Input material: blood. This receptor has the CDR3 CASSVSGSRYNEQFF. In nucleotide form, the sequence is TGTGCCAGCAGCGTAAGCGGGAGTAGGTACAATGAGCAGTTCTTC.